Below, 17 T cell receptor beta chains from the same sample are listed, as sequenced in a study of T cell responses to AZD1222 COVID-19 vaccine. Sequenced by immunoSEQ multiplex PCR; TCRdb stores in-frame clones only, minus some. This sample has about 140,000 clones; approximately 94% occur once, and the top ten carry over 7.5%. The sample in question was peripheral blood, obtained on day 0 of AZD1222 vaccination. The receptors stem from an adult in good health.

The rearrangement links TRBV5-4 to TRBJ2-4; D is unclear. The CDR3 has 13 amino acids. Germline V lookup: CDR1 SGHNT, CDR2 YYREEE (reference sequence). Trimming took off 1 base at V and 4 bases at J, with 6 bases between the two ends. DNA for the CDR3: TGTGCCAGCAGCTTGCCAGAGAAAAACATTCAGTACTTC. This codes for CASSLPEKNIQYF.

This chain joins TRBV29-1 and TRBJ2-3; tentatively, D is TRBD2 (5 bases). This CDR3 has 14 residues. CDR1 SQVTM and CDR2 ANQGSEA come from the germline V gene. Deletions cut 7 bases from V and 6 bases from J, with 20 bases between. CDR3 sequence (DNA): TGCAGCGCTGAGACGAGGGAAGAGTTGGATACGCAGTATTTT. Amino acids: CSAETREELDTQYF.

V usage is TRBV19 and J usage is TRBJ2-3; 7 bases agree with TRBD2. This CDR3 contains 17 residues. V lost 5 bases and J lost 2; bases outside the gene matches: 13. Germline-derived CDR1 and CDR2 are LNHDA and SQIVND (reference sequence). CDR3 region: CASSGGLVPLLTDTQYF. CDR3 DNA: TGTGCCAGTAGTGGTGGACTAGTCCCTCTCCTCACAGATACGCAGTATTTT.

V usage is TRBV30 and J usage is TRBJ1-2; D might be TRBD1 (6 bases). Germline V lookup: CDR1 GTSNPN, CDR2 SVGIG (reference sequence). The V end was cut by 7 bases, the J end by 5 bases, with 17 bases between. The length of the CDR3 is 13 residues. The DNA for the CDR3 is TGTGCCTACCAAAGGGGGGTGAGGTATGGCTACACCTTC. This sequence encodes CAYQRGVRYGYTF.

The genes are TRBV6-4 and TRBJ2-5; D unclear. Trimming took off 11 bases at V and 2 bases at J, with 3 bases between the two ends. CDR1 and CDR2 (germline): MRHNA, SNTAGT. The CDR3 loop spans 9 amino acids. The CDR3 loop reads CAVQETQYF. The CDR3 coding sequence is TGTGCCGTGCAAGAGACCCAGTACTTC.

V and J are TRBV28 and TRBJ1-6, with a weak D call TRBD1 (5 bases). V shed 3 bases and J shed 11 bases, with 17 bases lying between them. Germline values: CDR1 MDHEN, CDR2 SYDVKM. There are 15 residues in the CDR3. The CDR3 here is CASSLVGVRQPPLHF. CDR3 nucleotides: TGTGCCAGCAGTTTGGTAGGGGTTAGGCAACCACCCCTCCACTTT.

The genes are TRBV12-3 or TRBV12-4 and TRBJ2-7, with D hard to call. The V end lost 7 bases, the J end lost 1 base, and 11 bases lay between the germline ends. This CDR3 is built from 13 residues. CDR3 sequence reads: CASTFPGSYEQYF. In DNA, the CDR3 is TGTGCCAGCACCTTTCCAGGTTCCTACGAGCAGTACTTC.

This chain uses TRBV18 with TRBJ1-5, with 7 bases identical to TRBD1. Trimming at V came to 5 bases and at J to 7 bases, leaving 5 bases not matched to a gene. Germline V CDR1 and CDR2: KGHSH, LQKENI. This CDR3 contains 13 residues. For the CDR3, the DNA is TGTGCCAGCTCAGCAGGGACAGACCAGCCCCAGCATTTT. Residues: CASSAGTDQPQHF.

The chain recombines TRBV9 with TRBJ2-7; D ambiguous. This CDR3 comprises 12 residues. CDR1 and CDR2 (germline): SGDLS, YYNGEE. Trimming stripped 2 bases from V and 5 bases from J, with 8 bases between. Written as DNA, the CDR3 is TGTGCCAGCAGCGTTGGAACCGACGAGCAGTACTTC. Amino acids: CASSVGTDEQYF.

V usage is TRBV11-2 and J usage is TRBJ1-1, with D unresolved. The CDR3 has 12 amino acids. Per germline, CDR1 SGHAT and CDR2 FQNNGV. Trimming left V 8 bases short and J 0 bases short, with 7 bases between. The CDR3, as DNA: TGTGCCAGCGAATTCATGAACACTGAAGCTTTCTTT. It codes for CASEFMNTEAFF.

This rearrangement joins TRBV11-2 to TRBJ2-1; the D gene could be TRBD1 or TRBD2 (7 bases each). V was trimmed by 1 base and J by 8 bases, leaving 15 bases between them. CDR1 and CDR2 from the germline V gene are SGHAT and FQNNGV. This CDR3 has 15 residues. Written as DNA, the CDR3 is TGTGCCAGCAGCTTAGGAGCGGGACAGTTGGATGAGCAGTTCTTC. Translated: CASSLGAGQLDEQFF.

The rearrangement links TRBV6-5 to TRBJ1-5, with 7 bases matching TRBD1. The CDR3 sequence is 14 residues long. From germline, CDR1 is MNHEY and CDR2 SVGAGI. The ends lost 0 bases at V and 5 bases at J; junction bases unmatched: 1. The CDR3 bases are TGTGCCAGCAGTTACTCAGGGGGCCATCAGCCCCAGCATTTT. This encodes CASSYSGGHQPQHF.

In its sample, this clone was seen once. The gene calls are TRBV7-3 and TRBJ2-1; D perhaps matches TRBD2 (5 bases). Germline V lookup: CDR1 SGHTA, CDR2 FQGTGA. Trimming took off 5 bases at V and 0 bases at J, with 14 bases between the two ends. The CDR3 is made up of 16 amino acids. The DNA for the CDR3 is TGTGCCAGCAGCGCTACGGGATCGGACTCCTACAATGAGCAGTTCTTC. This codes for CASSATGSDSYNEQFF.

This clone was recorded only once. The rearrangement uses TRBV3-1 (or the pseudogene TRBV3-2) and TRBJ1-2; no clear D. Germline V gene sequence: CDR1 LGHDT, CDR2 YNNKEL (reference sequence). This CDR3 is 15 amino acids long. Trimming removed 0 bases at V and 4 bases at J, with 12 bases between. The DNA for the CDR3 is TGTGCCAGCAGCCAAGATCTCGGTGGACCCTATGGCTACACCTTC. Translation: CASSQDLGGPYGYTF.

The chain uses TRBV5-1 and TRBJ1-2, with 7 bases aligning to TRBD1. Germline assignment: CDR1 SGHRS and CDR2 YFSETQ. V shed 4 bases and J 6 bases; nucleotides not matched to a gene: 12. This CDR3 has 15 residues. CDR3 protein: CASSVDPTGKDGYTF. CDR3 nucleotide sequence: TGCGCCAGCAGCGTAGATCCGACAGGGAAGGATGGCTACACCTTC. Looking up the rest from reference TRBV5-1 and TRBJ1-2 gives the full variable domain: KAGVTQTPRYLIKTRGQQVTLSCSPISGHRSVSWYQQTPGQGLQFLFEYFSETQRNKGNFPGRFSGRQFSNSRSEMNVSTLELGDSALYLCASSVDPTGKDGYTFGSGTRLTVV.

The chain links TRBV11-3 to TRBJ2-6; no definite D call. The CDR3 consists of 15 residues. V gave up 1 base and J gave up 4 bases, with 8 bases separating them. The germline V gene encodes CDR1 SGHNT and CDR2 YENEEA. CDR3 in amino acids: CASSLGAPGANVLTF. The CDR3 DNA reads TGTGCCAGCAGCTTAGGAGCGCCAGGGGCCAACGTCCTGACTTTC.

The chain has TRBV5-6 and TRBJ1-2, with TRBD1 matching 10 bases. In germline, CDR1 is SGHDT, CDR2 YYEEEE. The CDR3 has 17 amino acids. Trimming took 3 bases from V and 1 from J; bases not matched to a gene: 9. The CDR3 loop is CASSSPPGTGVNYGYTF. CDR3 bases: TGTGCCAGCAGCTCCCCCCCCGGGACAGGGGTTAACTATGGCTACACCTTC. Based on the CDR3 plus reference TRBV5-6 and TRBJ1-2, the full variable domain is DAGVTQSPTHLIKTRGQQVTLRCSPKSGHDTVSWYQQALGQGPQFIFQYYEEEERQRGNFPDRFSGHQFPNYSSELNVNALLLGDSALYLCASSSPPGTGVNYGYTFGSGTRLTVV.